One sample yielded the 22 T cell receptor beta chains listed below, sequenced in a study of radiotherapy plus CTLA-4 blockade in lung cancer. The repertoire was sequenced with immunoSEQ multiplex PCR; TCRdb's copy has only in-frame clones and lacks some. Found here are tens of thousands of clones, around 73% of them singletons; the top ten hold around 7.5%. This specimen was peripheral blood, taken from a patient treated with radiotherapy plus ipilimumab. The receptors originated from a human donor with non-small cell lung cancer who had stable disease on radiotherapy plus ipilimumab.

For the CDR3, the DNA is TGCGCCAGCAGGGTTGTGAACACTGAAGCTTTCTTT. It translates to CASRVVNTEAFF. V gene TRBV5-1 combines with J gene TRBJ1-1, with D uncertain. CDR3 length equals 12 residues. V was trimmed by 5 bases and J by 0 bases, leaving 5 bases between them. Germline CDR1 and CDR2: SGHRS and YFSETQ.

The CDR3 coding sequence is TGTGCCAGCAGCGTACAGGGGGATGCAACTAATGAAAAACTGTTTTTT. It codes for CASSVQGDATNEKLFF. This sequence joins TRBV9 and TRBJ1-4, with 7 positions matching TRBD1. V dropped 1 base and J dropped 0; count of bases not matched to a gene: 3. In germline, CDR1 is SGDLS, CDR2 YYNGEE. This CDR3 spans 16 amino acids.

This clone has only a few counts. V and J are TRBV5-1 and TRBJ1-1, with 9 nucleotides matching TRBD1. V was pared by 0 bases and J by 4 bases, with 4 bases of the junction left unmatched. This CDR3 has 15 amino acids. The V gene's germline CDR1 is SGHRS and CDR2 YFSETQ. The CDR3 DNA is TGCGCCAGCAGCTTGGCCTGGGACAGGGTCACTGAAGCTTTCTTT. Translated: CASSLAWDRVTEAFF.

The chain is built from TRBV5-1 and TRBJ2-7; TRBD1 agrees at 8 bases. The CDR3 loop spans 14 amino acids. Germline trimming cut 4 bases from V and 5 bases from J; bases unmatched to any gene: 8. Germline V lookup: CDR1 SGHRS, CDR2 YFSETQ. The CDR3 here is CASSTGQGGDEQYV. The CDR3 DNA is TGCGCCAGCAGCACAGGACAGGGAGGTGACGAGCAGTACGTC.

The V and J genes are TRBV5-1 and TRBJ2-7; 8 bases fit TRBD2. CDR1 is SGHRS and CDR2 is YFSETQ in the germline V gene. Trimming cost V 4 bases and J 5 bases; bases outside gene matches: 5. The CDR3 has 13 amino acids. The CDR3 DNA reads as TGCGCCAGCAGCGTCGGGGGGGCCAACGAGCAGTACTTC. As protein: CASSVGGANEQYF.

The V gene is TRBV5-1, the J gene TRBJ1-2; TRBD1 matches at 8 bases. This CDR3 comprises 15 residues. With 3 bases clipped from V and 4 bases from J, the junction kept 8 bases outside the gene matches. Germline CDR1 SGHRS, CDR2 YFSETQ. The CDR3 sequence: CASSSGQGVGYGYTF. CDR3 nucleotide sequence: TGCGCCAGCAGCTCCGGACAGGGAGTCGGCTATGGCTACACCTTC.

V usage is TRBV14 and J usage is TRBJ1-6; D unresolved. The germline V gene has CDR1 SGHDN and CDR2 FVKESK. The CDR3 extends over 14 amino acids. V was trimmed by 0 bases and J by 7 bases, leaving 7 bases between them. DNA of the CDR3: TGTGCCAGCAGCCAAGAGAGTCCAAATTCACCCCTCCACTTT. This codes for CASSQESPNSPLHF.

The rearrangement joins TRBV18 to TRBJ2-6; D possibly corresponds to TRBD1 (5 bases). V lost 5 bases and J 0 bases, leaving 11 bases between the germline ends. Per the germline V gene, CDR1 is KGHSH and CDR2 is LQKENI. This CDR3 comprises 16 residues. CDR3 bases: TGTGCCAGCTCATCGGACATCCCCTCTGGGGCCAACGTCCTGACTTTC. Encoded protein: CASSSDIPSGANVLTF. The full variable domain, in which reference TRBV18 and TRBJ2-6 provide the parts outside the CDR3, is NAGVMQNPRHLVRRRGQEARLRCSPMKGHSHVYWYRQLPEEGLKFMVYLQKENIIDESGMPKERFSAEFPKEGPSILRIQQVVRGDSAAYFCASSSDIPSGANVLTFGAGSRLTVL.

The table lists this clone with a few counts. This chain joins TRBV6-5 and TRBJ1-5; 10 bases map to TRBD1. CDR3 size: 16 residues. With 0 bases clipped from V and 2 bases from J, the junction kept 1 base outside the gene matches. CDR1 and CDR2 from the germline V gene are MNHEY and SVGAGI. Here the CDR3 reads CASSYSGTGGNQPQHF. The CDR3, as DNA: TGTGCCAGCAGTTACTCTGGGACAGGGGGCAATCAGCCCCAGCATTTT.

The CDR3 region is CASSAERTSNQPQHF. The CDR3 coding sequence is TGTGCCAGCAGTGCGGAGAGAACTAGCAATCAGCCCCAGCATTTT. V is TRBV2 and J is TRBJ1-5; D uncertain. CDR1 and CDR2 (germline): SNHLY, FYNNEI. Trimming cost V 4 bases and J 0 bases, with 10 bases left between them. CDR3 length: 15 amino acids. The whole variable domain, filled in from reference TRBV2 and TRBJ1-5, reads EPEVTQTPSHQVTQMGQEVILRCVPISNHLYFYWYRQILGQKVEFLVSFYNNEISEKSEIFDDQFSVERPDGSNFTLKIRSTKLEDSAMYFCASSAERTSNQPQHFGDGTRLSIL.

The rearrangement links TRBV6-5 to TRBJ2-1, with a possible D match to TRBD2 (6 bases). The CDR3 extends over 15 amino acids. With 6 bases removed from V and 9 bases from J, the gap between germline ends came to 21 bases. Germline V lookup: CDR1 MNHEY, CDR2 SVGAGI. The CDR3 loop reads CASSPPGTNGGEQFF. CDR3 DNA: TGTGCCAGCAGCCCCCCGGGGACCAACGGGGGTGAGCAGTTCTTC.

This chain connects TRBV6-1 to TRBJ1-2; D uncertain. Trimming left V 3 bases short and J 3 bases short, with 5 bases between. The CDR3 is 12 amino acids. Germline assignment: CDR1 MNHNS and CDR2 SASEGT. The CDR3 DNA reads TGTGCCAGCAGTGACGGCTACTATGGCTACACCTTC. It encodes CASSDGYYGYTF.

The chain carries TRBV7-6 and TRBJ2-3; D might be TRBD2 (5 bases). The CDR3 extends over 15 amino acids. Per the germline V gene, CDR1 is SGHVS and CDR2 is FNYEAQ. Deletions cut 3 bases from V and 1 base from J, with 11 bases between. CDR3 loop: CASSFTSHGTDTQYF. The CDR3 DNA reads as TGTGCCAGCAGCTTTACTAGTCATGGCACAGATACGCAGTATTTT.

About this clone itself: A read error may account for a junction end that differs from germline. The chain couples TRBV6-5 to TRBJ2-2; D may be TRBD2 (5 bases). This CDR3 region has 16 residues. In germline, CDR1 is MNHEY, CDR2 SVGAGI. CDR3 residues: CASSYFATNGYGEPFF. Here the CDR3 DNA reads TGTGCCAGCAGTTACTTTGCGACCAATGGGTACGGGGAGCCGTTTTTT.

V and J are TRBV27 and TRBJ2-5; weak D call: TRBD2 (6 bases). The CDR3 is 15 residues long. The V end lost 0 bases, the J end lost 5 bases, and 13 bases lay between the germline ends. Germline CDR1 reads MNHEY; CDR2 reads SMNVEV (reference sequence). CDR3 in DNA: TGTGCCAGCAGTTTATCGTTAGGGAGGTCTGAGACCCAGTACTTC. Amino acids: CASSLSLGRSETQYF.

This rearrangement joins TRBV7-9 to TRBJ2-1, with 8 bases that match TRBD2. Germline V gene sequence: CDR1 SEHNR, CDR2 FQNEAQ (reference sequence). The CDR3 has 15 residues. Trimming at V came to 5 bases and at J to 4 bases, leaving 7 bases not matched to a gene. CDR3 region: CASSPRGGGYNEQFF. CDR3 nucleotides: TGTGCCAGCAGCCCCCGGGGGGGAGGTTACAATGAGCAGTTCTTC.

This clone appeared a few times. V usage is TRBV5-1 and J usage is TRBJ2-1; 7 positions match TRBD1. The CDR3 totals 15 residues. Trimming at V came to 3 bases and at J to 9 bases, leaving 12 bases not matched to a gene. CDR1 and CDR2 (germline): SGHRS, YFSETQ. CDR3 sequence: CASSSGQEGTIEQFF. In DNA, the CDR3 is TGCGCCAGCAGCTCAGGACAGGAAGGGACAATTGAGCAGTTCTTC. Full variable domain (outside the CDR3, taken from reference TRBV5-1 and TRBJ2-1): KAGVTQTPRYLIKTRGQQVTLSCSPISGHRSVSWYQQTPGQGLQFLFEYFSETQRNKGNFPGRFSGRQFSNSRSEMNVSTLELGDSALYLCASSSGQEGTIEQFFGPGTRLTVL.

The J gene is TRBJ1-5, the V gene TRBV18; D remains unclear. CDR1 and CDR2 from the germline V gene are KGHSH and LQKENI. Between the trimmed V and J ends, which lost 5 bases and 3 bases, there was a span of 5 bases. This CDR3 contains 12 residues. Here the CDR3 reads CASSRPNQPQHF. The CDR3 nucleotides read TGTGCCAGCTCAAGACCCAATCAGCCCCAGCATTTT.

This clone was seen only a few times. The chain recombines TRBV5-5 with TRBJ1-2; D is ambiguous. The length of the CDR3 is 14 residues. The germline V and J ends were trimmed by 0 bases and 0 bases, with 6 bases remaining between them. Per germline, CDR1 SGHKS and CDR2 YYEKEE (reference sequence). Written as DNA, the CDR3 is TGTGCCAGCAGCTTGGAACCGGCTAACTATGGCTACACCTTC. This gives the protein CASSLEPANYGYTF. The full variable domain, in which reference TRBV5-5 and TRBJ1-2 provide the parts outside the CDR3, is DAGVTQSPTHLIKTRGQQVTLRCSPISGHKSVSWYQQVLGQGPQFIFQYYEKEERGRGNFPDRFSARQFPNYSSELNVNALLLGDSALYLCASSLEPANYGYTFGSGTRLTVV.

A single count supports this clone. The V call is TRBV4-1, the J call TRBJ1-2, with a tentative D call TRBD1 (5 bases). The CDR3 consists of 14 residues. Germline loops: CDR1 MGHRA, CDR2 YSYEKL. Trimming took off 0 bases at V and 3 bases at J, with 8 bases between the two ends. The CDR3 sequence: CASSQEKGHYGYTF. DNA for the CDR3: TGCGCCAGCAGCCAAGAAAAGGGGCACTATGGCTACACCTTC.

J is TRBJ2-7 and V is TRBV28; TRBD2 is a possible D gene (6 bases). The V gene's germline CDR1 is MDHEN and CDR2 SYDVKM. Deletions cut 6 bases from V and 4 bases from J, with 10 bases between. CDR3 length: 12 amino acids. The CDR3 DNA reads TGTGCCAGCAGACTGCGGGATTACGAGCAGTACGTC. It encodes CASRLRDYEQYV.

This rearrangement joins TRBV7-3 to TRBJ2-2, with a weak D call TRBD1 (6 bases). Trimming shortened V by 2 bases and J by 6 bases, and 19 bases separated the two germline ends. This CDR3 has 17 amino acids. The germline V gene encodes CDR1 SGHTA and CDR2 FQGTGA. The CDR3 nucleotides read TGTGCCAGCAGCTTAGTACAGGGATCCGGGCTCCCCGGGGAGCTGTTTTTT. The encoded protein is CASSLVQGSGLPGELFF. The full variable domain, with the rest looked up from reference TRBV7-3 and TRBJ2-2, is GAGVSQTPSNKVTEKGKYVELRCDPISGHTALYWYRQSLGQGPEFLIYFQGTGAADDSGLPNDRFFAVRPEGSVSTLKIQRTERGDSAVYLCASSLVQGSGLPGELFFGEGSRLTVL.